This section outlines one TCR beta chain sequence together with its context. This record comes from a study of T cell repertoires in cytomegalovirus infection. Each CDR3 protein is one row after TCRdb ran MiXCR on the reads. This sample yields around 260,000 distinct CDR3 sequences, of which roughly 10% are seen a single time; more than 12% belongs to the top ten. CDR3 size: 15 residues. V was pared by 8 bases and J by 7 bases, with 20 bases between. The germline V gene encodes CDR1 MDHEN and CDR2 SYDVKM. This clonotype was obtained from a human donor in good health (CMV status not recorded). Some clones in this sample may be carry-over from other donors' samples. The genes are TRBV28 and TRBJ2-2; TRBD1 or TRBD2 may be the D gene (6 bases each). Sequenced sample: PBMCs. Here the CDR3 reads CASVEGGPKIGELFF. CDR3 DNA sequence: TGTGCCAGCGTCGAGGGGGGCCCCAAAATCGGGGAGCTGTTTTTT.